This T cell receptor (beta chain) was found in a study of cytomegalovirus exposure and HLA in healthy donors. The PCR contained 60 Vbeta and 13 Jbeta primers. Repertoires were generated with immunoSEQ multiplex PCR, while TCRdb's copy carries only in-frame clones and drops some. The table has 65,000 to 75,000 clones, 60% to 70% seen once. The sample comprised PBMCs. The sequence came from a man in his forties in good health and CMV-seropositive.

CDR3 loop: CASSQVAGAYNSPLHF. The CDR3 DNA reads TGTGCCAGCAGCCAAGTAGCGGGGGCCTATAATTCACCCCTCCACTTT. The rearrangement links TRBV14 to TRBJ1-6, with D tentatively TRBD1 (5 bases). Per germline, CDR1 SGHDN and CDR2 FVKESK. The V gene lost 1 base and the J gene lost 2 bases, with 9 bases spanning the gap. This CDR3 spans 16 amino acids.